A single TCR beta chain is shown here with its context. Its specificity is not known. The CDR3 has 13 residues. CDR1 is SEHNR and CDR2 is FQNEAQ in the germline V gene (reference sequence). V was shortened by 6 bases and J by 5 bases, with 11 bases between the two germline ends. These data are taken from a study of shared clonotypes between healthy human individuals. Study results and limitations: Clonotype sharing among donors, it was expected, would be affected by sequencing depth.

The table came from immunoSEQ multiplex PCR; TCRdb's copy has only in-frame clones and leaves some out. The sample lists around 100,000 clones; 67% were seen once. The TCR was taken from a woman in her thirties in good health. The sample comprised memory CD8+ T cells sorted from blood. Subset reported: CD45RO+ cells pooled with CCR7-negative TemRA cells. The chain links TRBV7-9 to TRBJ2-1; unclear D gene. The CDR3 region has the DNA TGTGCCAGCAGGTCTGACGCCAACAATGAGCAGTTCTTC. This encodes CASRSDANNEQFF.